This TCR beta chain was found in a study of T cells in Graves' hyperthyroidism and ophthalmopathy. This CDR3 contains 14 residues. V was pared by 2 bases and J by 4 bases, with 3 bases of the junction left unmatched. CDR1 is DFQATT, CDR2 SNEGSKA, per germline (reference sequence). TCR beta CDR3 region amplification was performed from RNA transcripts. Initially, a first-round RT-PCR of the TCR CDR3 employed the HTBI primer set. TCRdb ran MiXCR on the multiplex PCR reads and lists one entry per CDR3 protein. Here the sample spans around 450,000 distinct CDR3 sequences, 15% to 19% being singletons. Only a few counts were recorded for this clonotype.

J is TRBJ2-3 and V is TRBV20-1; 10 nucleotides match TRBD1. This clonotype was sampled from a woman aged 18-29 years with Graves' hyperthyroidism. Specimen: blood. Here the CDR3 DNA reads TGCAGTGCTAGACCGGGACAGGGGTCAGATACGCAGTATTTT. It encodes CSARPGQGSDTQYF.